The T cell receptor beta chain described here comes from a study of blood T cells in healthy people across ages. The table lists this clonotype with many counts. PCR was performed a second time for about 7 to 12 cycles using a sample-barcoded 5' primer and a J-beta primer mix. TCRdb reprocessed the 5' RACE reads with MiXCR, giving one entry per CDR3 protein. The table records hundreds of thousands of distinct CDR3 sequences, approximately 30% of them present only once. The length of the CDR3 is 12 residues. Germline CDR1 and CDR2: LGHDT and YNNKEL (reference sequence). The V and J ends lost 7 bases and 7 bases respectively, with 13 bases between them.

This chain uses TRBV3-1 with TRBJ1-2; possible D gene TRBD1, 5 bases. The receptor's source is a woman of 80 years or more in good health. Sequenced sample: blood. In DNA form, the CDR3 reads TGTGCCAGCACCCGGGTTGGGGGTGGCTACACCTTC. This translates into CASTRVGGGYTF.